This entry lists 14 T cell receptor beta chains sequenced from one sample in a study of T cell responses to AZD1222 COVID-19 vaccine. Clones were read by immunoSEQ multiplex PCR, and TCRdb kept only the in-frame ones, dropping some. Of tens of thousands of clones in the sample, 80% to 95% are singletons; the top ten hold around 5.1%. The sample in question was peripheral blood, obtained 28 days after the second AZD1222 dose. The receptors come from an adult who received the AZD1222 COVID-19 vaccine.

The chain's CDR3 is CASSDFGGSSTGELFF. Here the CDR3 DNA reads TGTGCCAGCAGTGACTTCGGGGGAAGTAGCACCGGGGAGCTGTTTTTT. V usage is TRBV6-1 and J usage is TRBJ2-2, with D maybe TRBD2 (6 bases). The V end was cut by 3 bases, the J end by 4 bases, with 15 bases between. The germline V gene has CDR1 MNHNS and CDR2 SASEGT. The CDR3 runs 16 residues.

The V call is TRBV30, the J call TRBJ1-1; D might be TRBD1 (6 bases). Trimming took 0 bases from V and 4 from J, leaving 18 bases between them. Germline V gene sequence: CDR1 GTSNPN, CDR2 SVGIG (reference sequence). CDR3 length: 16 residues. The CDR3 sequence is CAWSVQQGLYITEAFF. The CDR3 DNA reads as TGTGCCTGGAGTGTACAACAGGGTTTATATATCACTGAAGCTTTCTTT.

CDR3 sequence reads: CSGYRGTEAFF. DNA of the CDR3: TGCAGCGGGTACAGGGGGACTGAAGCTTTCTTT. This chain uses TRBV29-1 with TRBJ1-1; TRBD1 matches at 8 bases. Per germline, CDR1 SQVTM and CDR2 ANQGSEA. The CDR3 extends over 11 amino acids. V was clipped by 7 bases and J by 5 bases; unmatched bases: 3.

The chain couples TRBV3-1 (or the pseudogene TRBV3-2) to TRBJ2-1; D unclear. Germline V gene lookup returns CDR1 LGHDT and CDR2 YNNKEL (reference sequence). The CDR3 length is 14 residues. The V and J ends lost 5 bases and 8 bases respectively, with 16 bases between them. The DNA of the CDR3 is TGTGCCAGCAGCGAGACTCCCCTTGTCGATGAGCAGTTCTTC. This gives the protein CASSETPLVDEQFF.

A note on this clone: The junction departs from germline at one end; a sequencing error may be responsible. V and J are TRBV5-1 and TRBJ1-1; no clear D. Germline CDR1 SGHRS, CDR2 YFSETQ. The CDR3 sequence is 13 residues long. The CDR3 region is CASSFGGNAEAFF. The CDR3 DNA sequence: TGCGCCAGCAGCTTCGGTGGGAACGCTGAAGCTTTCTTT.

V gene TRBV7-8 combines with J gene TRBJ2-1; 15 nucleotides match TRBD2. The CDR3 length is 20 residues. Germline V gene data show CDR1 as SGHVS and CDR2 as FQNEAQ. Losses at the gene ends were 0 bases for V and 1 base for J; bases not matched to a gene: 7. CDR3 nucleotides: TGTGCCAGCAGCTTAGCGCGGACTAGCGGGAGGGCTGGGTCCTACAATGAGCAGTTCTTC. Translation: CASSLARTSGRAGSYNEQFF.

The V call is TRBV10-3, the J call TRBJ1-2, with 8 bases lining up with TRBD1. The CDR3 has 15 amino acids. Germline CDR1 reads ENHRY; CDR2 reads SYGVKD. The J segment lost 0 bases and the V segment lost 7 bases, leaving 7 bases of the junction unmatched. The CDR3 sequence: CAITEQGGANYGYTF. CDR3 in DNA: TGTGCCATCACTGAACAGGGGGGAGCTAACTATGGCTACACCTTC.

The chain recombines TRBV6-2 or TRBV6-3 with TRBJ2-5; TRBD2 matches 8 bases. J gave up 2 bases and V 3 bases, and 2 bases lay outside the gene matches. Per the germline V gene, CDR1 is MNHEY and CDR2 is SVGEGT. This CDR3 spans 14 amino acids. The CDR3 here is CASSYLAGQETQYF. The DNA of the CDR3 is TGTGCCAGCAGTTATCTAGCGGGTCAAGAGACCCAGTACTTC.

The chain has TRBV2 and TRBJ1-2, with unresolved D. The germline V and J ends were trimmed by 6 bases and 4 bases, with 18 bases remaining between them. Germline V CDR1 and CDR2: SNHLY, FYNNEI. The CDR3 consists of 15 residues. CDR3 loop: CASRASREGLYGYTF. The CDR3 bases are TGTGCCAGCAGAGCCTCCCGGGAAGGACTCTATGGCTACACCTTC.

The chain recombines TRBV2 with TRBJ1-5; no reliable D call. CDR3 length: 14 amino acids. Germline V gives CDR1 SNHLY, CDR2 FYNNEI. Trimming pared 3 bases from V and 0 bases from J, leaving 6 bases between. This chain's CDR3 is CASSDNYSNQPQHF. Here the CDR3 DNA reads TGTGCCAGCAGTGATAATTATAGCAATCAGCCCCAGCATTTT.

The gene calls are TRBV11-3 and TRBJ2-7; 7 bases are a match to TRBD1. This CDR3 has 17 amino acids. The germline V gene encodes CDR1 SGHNT and CDR2 YENEEA. The ends lost 0 bases at V and 2 bases at J; junction bases unmatched: 10. The CDR3 DNA follows: TGTGCCAGCAGCTTAGATTTCTCGACAGGGAGACCCTACGAGCAGTACTTC. As protein: CASSLDFSTGRPYEQYF.

The chain links TRBV14 to TRBJ1-2; D is perhaps TRBD1 (5 bases). CDR3 size: 15 residues. The V gene lost 1 base and the J gene lost 4 bases, with 13 bases spanning the gap. Germline CDR1 SGHDN, CDR2 FVKESK. The CDR3 sequence: CASSQVRQGGYGYTF. Written as DNA, the CDR3 is TGTGCCAGCAGCCAAGTCCGGCAGGGAGGCTATGGCTACACCTTC.

This clone has only one observation. The chain combines TRBV10-2 with TRBJ1-6; D is perhaps TRBD1 (5 bases). Germline V gene sequence: CDR1 WSHSY, CDR2 SAAADI. Between the trimmed V and J ends, which lost 8 bases and 7 bases, there was a span of 15 bases. This CDR3 has 14 residues. For the CDR3, the DNA is TGCGCCAGCTCCCTGGGGGGGTCAAATTCACCCCTCCACTTT. Protein product: CASSLGGSNSPLHF.

Only a few counts were recorded for this clone. The V gene is TRBV19, the J gene TRBJ2-5; D perhaps matches TRBD2 (6 bases). Germline CDR1 and CDR2: LNHDA and SQIVND (reference sequence). This CDR3 comprises 15 residues. Trimming shortened V by 7 bases and J by 1 base, and 16 bases separated the two germline ends. The CDR3 loop is CASNMGRRGQETQYF. DNA for the CDR3: TGTGCCAGTAACATGGGGCGGAGGGGCCAAGAGACCCAGTACTTC.